What follows are 28 T cell receptor beta chains derived from one specimen sequenced in a study of blood T cells in healthy people across ages (dated by TCRdb to the mid-2010s). The protocol used for the library was 5' RACE. The sequencer listed for this sample is Illumina HiSeq 2500. The second PCR ran for about 7 to 11 cycles and used a J-beta primer mix along with a sample-barcoded 5' primer. The public reads were reanalyzed by TCRdb: fastp trimming at Q25, MiXCR alignment, in-frame beta chains only. For every CDR3 protein sequence, its rows merge into one entry that carries the most common genes and DNA. The sample data list about 780,000 distinct CDR3 sequences, and about half of these were observed just once. 15% to 20% of the sample is taken by the ten largest. Sequenced sample: blood. Every receptor here comes from a man older than 75 in good health.

The CDR3 DNA reads as TGTGCCAGCAGCCCGGGGGCTAGCGGGAGCGAGGAGCAGTACTTC. It yields the protein CASSPGASGSEEQYF. The chain uses TRBV9 and TRBJ2-5, with 10 bases fitting TRBD2. The CDR3 covers 15 residues. CDR1 is SGDLS, CDR2 YYNGEE, per germline. The V segment lost 4 bases and the J segment 11 bases; nucleotides outside the gene matches: 14.

The gene calls are TRBV12-3 or TRBV12-4 and TRBJ1-4; D ambiguous. V lost 3 bases to trimming and J lost 0 bases, with 14 bases between them. This CDR3 comprises 17 residues. DNA for the CDR3: TGTGCCAGCAGTTTTTTTCGGGAACACGCAACTAATGAAAAACTGTTTTTT. This sequence encodes CASSFFREHATNEKLFF.

This clonotype came up a few times. The chain couples TRBV7-2 to TRBJ2-5; D may be TRBD2 (6 bases). CDR1 is SGHTA, CDR2 FQGNSA, per germline. The CDR3 has 16 residues. With 5 bases removed from V and 2 bases from J, the gap between germline ends came to 18 bases. The CDR3 is CASSRQAGRLQETQYF. In nucleotides, the CDR3 is TGTGCCAGCAGCAGGCAGGCGGGACGGTTACAAGAGACCCAGTACTTC.

This clonotype was counted only a few times. V and J are TRBV5-6 and TRBJ2-3, with a weak D call TRBD1 (6 bases). The CDR3 totals 17 residues. The V gene's germline CDR1 is SGHDT and CDR2 YYEEEE. V gave up 4 bases and J gave up 6 bases, with 24 bases separating them. The CDR3 sequence is CASSMTGTRALLDTQYF. The CDR3 nucleotides are TGTGCCAGCAGCATGACCGGGACACGGGCTTTGTTGGATACGCAGTATTTT.

As regards this clonotype: Relative to the germline gene, one junction end is altered; a read error may explain this. CDR3 residues: CAGSQGLDQPQHF. CDR3 sequence (DNA): TGTGCCGGCAGCCAAGGCCTGGATCAGCCCCAGCATTTT. The gene calls are TRBV3-1 and TRBJ1-5, with D unresolved. This CDR3 has 13 amino acids. Germline V gene lookup returns CDR1 LGHDT and CDR2 YNNKEL (reference sequence). The full variable domain, its missing parts supplied by reference TRBV3-1 and TRBJ1-5, is DTAVSQTPKYLVTQMGNDKSIKCEQNLGHDTMYWYKQDSKKFLKIMFSYNNKELIINETVPNRFSPKSPDKAHLNLHINSLELGDSAVYFCAGSQGLDQPQHFGDGTRLSIL.

In its sample, this clonotype was seen a few times. This rearrangement joins TRBV20-1 to TRBJ1-6; 7 bases are a match to TRBD1. After removal of 5 bases from V and 6 bases from J, the junction contained 7 bases not matched to a gene. Germline V gives CDR1 DFQATT, CDR2 SNEGSKA (reference sequence). This CDR3 region has 14 residues. DNA for the CDR3: TGCAGTGCTCAGCCAGGGACAGTTAATTCACCCCTCCACTTT. It codes for CSAQPGTVNSPLHF.

This sequence joins TRBV6-1 and TRBJ2-3; D may match TRBD1 or TRBD2 (6 bases each). The CDR3 is 14 residues long. V lost 7 bases, J lost 1 base, and 12 bases lay in between. CDR1 MNHNS and CDR2 SASEGT come from the germline V gene. The CDR3 nucleotides read TGTGCCAGCATAGGGGGGAGCGGCACAGATACGCAGTATTTT. Translation: CASIGGSGTDTQYF.

This clonotype has just a few counts. Written as DNA, the CDR3 is TGTGCCAGCAGTTTGACCGGGACAGGCCCTCCAGATACGCAGTATTTT. Its protein product is CASSLTGTGPPDTQYF. This sequence joins TRBV27 and TRBJ2-3, with 8 bases fitting TRBD1. The CDR3 totals 16 residues. Losses at the gene ends were 3 bases for V and 4 bases for J; bases not matched to a gene: 9. CDR1 is MNHEY, CDR2 SMNVEV, per germline (reference sequence).

The chain carries TRBV7-8 and TRBJ2-1; 11 positions match TRBD2. The CDR3 has 19 residues. Per germline, CDR1 SGHVS and CDR2 FQNEAQ. The V gene end was trimmed by 2 bases and the J gene end by 2 bases; junction bases not matched to a gene: 11. As DNA, the CDR3 is TGTGCCAGCAGCTTACGTCGAGATAGCGGGGGGGGCCCCTACAATGAGCAGTTCTTC. Protein product: CASSLRRDSGGGPYNEQFF.

V and J are TRBV20-1 and TRBJ2-2, with TRBD2 identical over 7 bases. This CDR3 has 15 amino acids. The V gene end was trimmed by 0 bases and the J gene end by 2 bases; junction bases not matched to a gene: 3. Germline V gene lookup returns CDR1 DFQATT and CDR2 SNEGSKA (reference sequence). In DNA, the CDR3 is TGCAGTGCTAGAGATGGCGGGAGAAACACCGGGGAGCTGTTTTTT. Translating gives CSARDGGRNTGELFF.

The V gene is TRBV20-1, the J gene TRBJ2-1, with 12 bases aligning to TRBD1. V lost 0 bases and J lost 10; bases outside the gene matches: 7. The V gene's germline CDR1 is DFQATT and CDR2 SNEGSKA (reference sequence). The CDR3 covers 15 residues. CDR3 sequence (DNA): TGCAGTGCTAGAGATATTGGGACAGGGGGCGTGGAGCAGTTCTTC. Amino acids: CSARDIGTGGVEQFF.

The rearrangement uses TRBV27 and TRBJ2-5, with 9 bases matching TRBD1. There are 16 residues in the CDR3. CDR1 and CDR2 from the germline V gene are MNHEY and SMNVEV (reference sequence). Trimming took 0 bases from V and 2 from J; bases not matched to a gene: 4. The CDR3 here is CASSLSSGQGQETQYF. As DNA, the CDR3 is TGTGCCAGCAGTTTATCTTCCGGACAGGGGCAAGAGACCCAGTACTTC.

This clonotype was seen a few times. In DNA form, the CDR3 reads TGTGCCAGCAGTCCAGCGGGACAGGGGGAAGAGACCCAGTACTTC. Translation gives CASSPAGQGEETQYF. The gene calls are TRBV28 and TRBJ2-5; 11 bases match TRBD1. CDR3 length equals 15 residues. The germline gives CDR1 MDHEN, CDR2 SYDVKM. Losses at the gene ends were 5 bases for V and 3 bases for J; bases not matched to a gene: 5.

The chain uses TRBV15 and TRBJ2-1; possible D gene TRBD2, 6 bases. Germline CDR1 is LNHNV and CDR2 is YYDKDF (reference sequence). V was shortened by 1 base and J by 4 bases, with 8 bases between the two germline ends. This CDR3 contains 14 residues. The CDR3 DNA reads TGTGCCACCAGCAGAGCTAGCGATTACAATGAGCAGTTCTTC. Translating it yields CATSRASDYNEQFF.

J is TRBJ2-5 and V is TRBV25-1; 10 bases map to TRBD2. V lost 5 bases to trimming and J lost 1 base; unmatched junction nucleotides: 4. The CDR3 covers 15 residues. CDR1 and CDR2 from the germline V gene are MGHDK and SYGVNS. CDR3 sequence: CASSPRLAGQETQYF. In DNA form, the CDR3 reads TGTGCCAGCAGTCCACGACTAGCGGGCCAAGAGACCCAGTACTTC.

This clonotype was observed a few times. The chain has TRBV20-1 and TRBJ2-2, with TRBD2 matching 10 bases. CDR3 size: 15 residues. The V segment lost 2 bases and the J segment 6 bases; nucleotides outside the gene matches: 6. Germline V gives CDR1 DFQATT, CDR2 SNEGSKA (reference sequence). In nucleotides, the CDR3 is TGCAGTGCTAGACTAGCGGGAGTTTTGTCCGGGGAGCTGTTTTTT. Residues: CSARLAGVLSGELFF.

To note about this clonotype: One base away lies a much larger clone, so this may be a sequencing read error. The chain recombines TRBV11-3 with TRBJ2-1; D gene uncertain. In germline, CDR1 is SGHNT, CDR2 YENEEA. The CDR3 runs to 14 residues. For the CDR3, the DNA is TGTGCCTGCAGCTTAGACGCCGCGTACAATGAGCAGTTCTTC. Encoded protein: CACSLDAAYNEQFF.

This clonotype was recorded a few times. The chain joins TRBV6-2 or TRBV6-3 to TRBJ2-1; perhaps D is TRBD1 or TRBD2 (5 bases each). Per the germline V gene, CDR1 is MNHEY and CDR2 is SVGEGT. Trimming took off 6 bases at V and 4 bases at J, with 16 bases between the two ends. The CDR3 is 15 residues long. In DNA form, the CDR3 reads TGTGCCAGCAGCCCTTTCGGGACGGCATACAATGAGCAGTTCTTC. This encodes CASSPFGTAYNEQFF.

This clonotype has a handful of counts. The chain joins TRBV5-5 to TRBJ1-5; D unclear. Germline V CDR1 and CDR2: SGHKS, YYEKEE (reference sequence). V lost 3 bases, J lost 0 bases, and 10 bases lay in between. The CDR3 is made up of 15 amino acids. The CDR3 protein is CASSSNTVSNQPQHF. Written as DNA, the CDR3 is TGTGCCAGCAGCTCTAACACCGTTAGCAATCAGCCCCAGCATTTT.

The chain uses TRBV5-1 and TRBJ2-6; D unresolved. The CDR3 runs 14 residues. Trimming took off 5 bases at V and 0 bases at J, with 6 bases between the two ends. Germline-derived CDR1 and CDR2 are SGHRS and YFSETQ. The CDR3 bases are TGCGCCAGCAGTGCCCTCTCTGGGGCCAACGTCCTGACTTTC. Its translation is CASSALSGANVLTF.

This clonotype has a count of ten or more. The rearrangement links TRBV29-1 to TRBJ2-3; D is ambiguous. This CDR3 comprises 12 residues. Per the germline V gene, CDR1 is SQVTM and CDR2 is ANQGSEA. V lost 3 bases and J 2 bases, leaving 6 bases between the germline ends. The CDR3 bases are TGCAGCGTTGATGGGGACACAGATACGCAGTATTTT. Its translation: CSVDGDTDTQYF.

This sequence joins TRBV20-1 and TRBJ2-1, with 12 bases that match TRBD2. V was clipped by 6 bases and J by 6 bases; unmatched bases: 6. Germline V gene lookup returns CDR1 DFQATT and CDR2 SNEGSKA (reference sequence). The CDR3 consists of 14 residues. The CDR3 loop is CSAMTSGSSNEQFF. CDR3 DNA: TGCAGTGCGATGACTAGCGGGAGCAGCAATGAGCAGTTCTTC.

The gene calls are TRBV3-1 and TRBJ2-3, with 7 bases matching TRBD2. Unmatched junction bases numbered 13, after V lost 1 base and J lost 3 bases. Germline V gene data show CDR1 as LGHDT and CDR2 as YNNKEL (reference sequence). The CDR3 is 18 residues long. Here the CDR3 reads CASSQVVGGGGKTDTQYF. DNA for the CDR3: TGTGCCAGCAGCCAAGTCGTTGGCGGGGGAGGGAAGACAGATACGCAGTATTTT.

The V gene is TRBV29-1, the J gene TRBJ2-2, with TRBD2 as a possible D gene (5 bases). The CDR3 runs to 13 residues. Trimming removed 4 bases from V and 6 bases from J, with 12 bases in between. Germline V gives CDR1 SQVTM, CDR2 ANQGSEA. CDR3: CSVVEGAAGELFF. The CDR3 DNA reads TGCAGCGTTGTCGAAGGAGCGGCCGGGGAGCTGTTTTTT.

J is TRBJ2-7 and V is TRBV7-6; D is possibly TRBD1 (6 bases). V lost 5 bases and J 3 bases, leaving 26 bases between the germline ends. CDR1 is SGHVS and CDR2 is FNYEAQ in the germline V gene. This CDR3 region has 18 residues. As DNA, the CDR3 is TGTGCCAGCAGCCCAAGACAGGACTCCCCTTCCTTATTCTACGAGCAGTACTTC. As protein: CASSPRQDSPSLFYEQYF. Full variable domain (outside the CDR3, taken from reference TRBV7-6 and TRBJ2-7): GAGVSQSPRYKVTKRGQDVALRCDPISGHVSLYWYRQALGQGPEFLTYFNYEAQQDKSGLPNDRFSAERPEGSISTLTIQRTEQRDSAMYRCASSPRQDSPSLFYEQYFGPGTRLTVT.

This rearrangement joins TRBV5-1 to TRBJ2-1; 11 bases map to TRBD2. The CDR3 sequence is 16 residues long. CDR1 and CDR2 (germline): SGHRS, YFSETQ. Unmatched junction bases numbered 3, after V lost 0 bases and J lost 4 bases. CDR3 sequence (DNA): TGCGCCAGCAGCTTGGCGGCTAGCGGGAGGTACAATGAGCAGTTCTTC. Its protein is CASSLAASGRYNEQFF.

The V gene is TRBV21-1, the J gene TRBJ2-7; the table's D call, TRBD1, has no DNA check behind it. TRBV21-1 has pseudogene status. This CDR3 is built from 14 residues. CDR3 sequence reads: CAREGDRASYEQYF. The CDR3 DNA follows: TGTGCCAGAGAGGGGGACAGGGCCTCCTACGAGCAGTACTTC.

This clonotype was recorded a few times. The chain employs TRBV12-3 or TRBV12-4 and TRBJ2-4, with D unresolved. CDR3 length: 15 residues. With 7 bases removed from V and 3 bases from J, the gap between germline ends came to 16 bases. The CDR3: CASNSLESHKNIQYF. The CDR3 DNA reads as TGTGCCAGCAACTCCCTTGAGAGCCACAAAAACATTCAGTACTTC.